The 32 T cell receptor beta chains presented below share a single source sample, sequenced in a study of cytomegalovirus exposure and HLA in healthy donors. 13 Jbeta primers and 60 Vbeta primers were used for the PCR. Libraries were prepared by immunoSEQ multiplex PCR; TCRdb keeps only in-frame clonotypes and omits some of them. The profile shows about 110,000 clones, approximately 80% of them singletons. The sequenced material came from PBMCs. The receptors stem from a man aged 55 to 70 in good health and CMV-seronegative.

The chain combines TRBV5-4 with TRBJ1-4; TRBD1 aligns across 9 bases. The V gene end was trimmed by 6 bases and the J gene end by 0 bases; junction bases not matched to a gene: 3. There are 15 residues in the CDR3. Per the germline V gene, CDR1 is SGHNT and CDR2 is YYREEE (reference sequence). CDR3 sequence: CASTTGGTTNEKLFF. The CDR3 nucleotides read TGTGCCAGCACGACAGGGGGTACAACTAATGAAAAACTGTTTTTT.

The CDR3 DNA reads TGTGCCAGCAGCTTAGCCGCAGGGTCCGGCTACAATGAGCAGTTCTTC. Amino acids: CASSLAAGSGYNEQFF. The V call is TRBV7-7, the J call TRBJ2-1; TRBD1 is a possible D gene (5 bases). The V and J ends lost 0 bases and 3 bases respectively, with 12 bases between them. This CDR3 comprises 16 residues. Looked up from germline, CDR1 is SSHAT and CDR2 is FNYEAQ (reference sequence).

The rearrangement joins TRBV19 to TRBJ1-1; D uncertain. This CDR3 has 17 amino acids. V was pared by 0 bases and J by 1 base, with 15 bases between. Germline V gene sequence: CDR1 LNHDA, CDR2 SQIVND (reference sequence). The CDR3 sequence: CASSIDFVHLSNTEAFF. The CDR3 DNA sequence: TGTGCCAGTAGTATAGATTTTGTCCACTTGTCGAACACTGAAGCTTTCTTT.

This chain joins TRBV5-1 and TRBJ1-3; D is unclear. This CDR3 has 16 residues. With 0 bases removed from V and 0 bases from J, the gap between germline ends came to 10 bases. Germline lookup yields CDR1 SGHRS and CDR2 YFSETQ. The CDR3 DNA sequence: TGCGCCAGCAGCTTGGCCGGAGGGAACTCTGGAAACACCATATATTTT. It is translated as CASSLAGGNSGNTIYF.

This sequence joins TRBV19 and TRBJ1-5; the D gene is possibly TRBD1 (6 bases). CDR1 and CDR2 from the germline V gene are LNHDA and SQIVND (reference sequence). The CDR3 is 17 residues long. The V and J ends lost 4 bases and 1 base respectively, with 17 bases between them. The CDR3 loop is CASSSIWVRGSNQPQHF. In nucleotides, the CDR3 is TGTGCCAGTAGTAGTATTTGGGTTAGGGGGAGCAATCAGCCCCAGCATTTT.

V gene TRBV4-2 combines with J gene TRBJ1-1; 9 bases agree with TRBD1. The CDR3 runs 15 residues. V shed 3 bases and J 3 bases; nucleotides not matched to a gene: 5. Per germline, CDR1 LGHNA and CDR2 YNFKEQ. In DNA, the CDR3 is TGTGCCAGCAGCCAGGGACAGGGAGGGTACACTGAAGCTTTCTTT. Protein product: CASSQGQGGYTEAFF.

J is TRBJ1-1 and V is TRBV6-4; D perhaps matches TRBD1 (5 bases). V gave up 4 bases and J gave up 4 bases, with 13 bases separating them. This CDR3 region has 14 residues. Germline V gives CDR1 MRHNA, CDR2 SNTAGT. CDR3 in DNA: TGTGCCAGCAGTGCCCAGGGCGGTACCACTGAAGCTTTCTTT. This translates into CASSAQGGTTEAFF.

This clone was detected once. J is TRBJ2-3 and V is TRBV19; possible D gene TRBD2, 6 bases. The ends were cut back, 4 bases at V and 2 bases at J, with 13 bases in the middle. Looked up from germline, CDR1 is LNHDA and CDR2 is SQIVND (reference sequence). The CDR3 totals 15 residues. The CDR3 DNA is TGTGCCAGTAGTAACCGGCGGGATATCACAGATACGCAGTATTTT. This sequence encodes CASSNRRDITDTQYF.

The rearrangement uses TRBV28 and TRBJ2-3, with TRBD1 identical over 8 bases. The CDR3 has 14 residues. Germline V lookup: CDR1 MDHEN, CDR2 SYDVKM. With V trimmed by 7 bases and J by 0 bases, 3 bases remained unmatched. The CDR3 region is CASNGQGSTDTQYF. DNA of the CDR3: TGTGCCAGCAACGGACAGGGAAGCACAGATACGCAGTATTTT.

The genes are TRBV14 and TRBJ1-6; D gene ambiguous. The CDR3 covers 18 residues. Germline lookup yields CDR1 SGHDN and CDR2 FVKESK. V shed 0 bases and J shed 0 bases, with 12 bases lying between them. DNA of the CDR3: TGTGCCAGCAGCCAAGATCCGTTAACGAGCTCCTATAATTCACCCCTCCACTTT. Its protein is CASSQDPLTSSYNSPLHF.

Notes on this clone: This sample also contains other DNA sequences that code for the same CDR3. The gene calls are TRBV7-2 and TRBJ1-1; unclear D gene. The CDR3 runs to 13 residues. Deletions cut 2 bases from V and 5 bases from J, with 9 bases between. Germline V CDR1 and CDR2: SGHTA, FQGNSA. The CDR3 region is CASSLSPGTEAFF. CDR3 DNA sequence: TGTGCCAGCAGCTTAAGTCCGGGGACTGAAGCTTTCTTT.

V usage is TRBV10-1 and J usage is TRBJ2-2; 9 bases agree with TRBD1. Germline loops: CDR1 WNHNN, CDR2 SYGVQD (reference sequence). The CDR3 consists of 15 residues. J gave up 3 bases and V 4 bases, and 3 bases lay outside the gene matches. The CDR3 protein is CASSGTGAHTGELFF. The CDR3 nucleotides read TGCGCCAGCAGTGGGACAGGGGCTCACACCGGGGAGCTGTTTTTT.

The CDR3 nucleotides are TGCGCCAGCAGCTTGAGCCTAGCGGGGGCCACCACAGATACGCAGTATTTT. Amino acids: CASSLSLAGATTDTQYF. The chain has TRBV5-1 and TRBJ2-3; the match to TRBD2 covers 10 bases. This CDR3 is built from 17 residues. Germline V gene sequence: CDR1 SGHRS, CDR2 YFSETQ. Losses at the gene ends were 1 base for V and 2 bases for J; bases not matched to a gene: 7. Using reference TRBV5-1 and TRBJ2-3 for the parts outside the CDR3, the full variable domain is KAGVTQTPRYLIKTRGQQVTLSCSPISGHRSVSWYQQTPGQGLQFLFEYFSETQRNKGNFPGRFSGRQFSNSRSEMNVSTLELGDSALYLCASSLSLAGATTDTQYFGPGTRLTVL.

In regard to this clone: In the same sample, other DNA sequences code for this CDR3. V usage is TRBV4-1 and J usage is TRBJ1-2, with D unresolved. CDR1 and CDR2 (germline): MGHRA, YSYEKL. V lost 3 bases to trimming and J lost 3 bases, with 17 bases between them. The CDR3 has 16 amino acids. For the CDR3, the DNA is TGCGCCAGCAGCCACCTTCCGGATTGGGCCCACTATGGCTACACCTTC. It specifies CASSHLPDWAHYGYTF.

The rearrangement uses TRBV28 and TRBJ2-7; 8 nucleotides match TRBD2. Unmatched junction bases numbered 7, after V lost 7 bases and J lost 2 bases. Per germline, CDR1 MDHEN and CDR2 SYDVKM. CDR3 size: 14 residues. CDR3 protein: CASKRAGDAYEQYV. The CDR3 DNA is TGTGCCAGCAAAAGAGCGGGGGATGCCTACGAGCAGTACGTC.

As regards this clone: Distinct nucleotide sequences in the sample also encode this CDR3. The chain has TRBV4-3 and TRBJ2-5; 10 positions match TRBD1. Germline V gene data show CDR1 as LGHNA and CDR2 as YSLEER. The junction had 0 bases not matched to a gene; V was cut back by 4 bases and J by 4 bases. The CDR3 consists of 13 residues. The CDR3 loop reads CASSRDRGETQYF. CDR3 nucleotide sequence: TGCGCCAGCAGCCGGGACAGGGGAGAGACCCAGTACTTC.

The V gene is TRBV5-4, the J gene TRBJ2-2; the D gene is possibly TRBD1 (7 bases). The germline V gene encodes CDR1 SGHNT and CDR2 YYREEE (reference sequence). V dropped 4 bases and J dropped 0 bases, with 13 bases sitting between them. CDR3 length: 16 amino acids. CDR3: CASSRGDSANTGELFF. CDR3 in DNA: TGTGCCAGCAGCAGGGGGGACAGCGCGAACACCGGGGAGCTGTTTTTT.

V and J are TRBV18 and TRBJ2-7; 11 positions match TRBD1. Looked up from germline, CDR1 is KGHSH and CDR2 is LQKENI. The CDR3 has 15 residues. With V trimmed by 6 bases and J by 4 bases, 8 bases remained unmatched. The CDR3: CASSPGQGAVYEQYF. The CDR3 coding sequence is TGTGCCAGCTCCCCTGGACAGGGGGCGGTGTACGAGCAGTACTTC.

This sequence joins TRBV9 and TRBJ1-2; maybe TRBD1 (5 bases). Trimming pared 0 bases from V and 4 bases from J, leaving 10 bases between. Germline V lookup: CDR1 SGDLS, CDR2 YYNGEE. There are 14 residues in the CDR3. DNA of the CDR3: TGTGCCAGCAGCGTAGCGTTTCAGGGCTATGGCTACACCTTC. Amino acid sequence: CASSVAFQGYGYTF.

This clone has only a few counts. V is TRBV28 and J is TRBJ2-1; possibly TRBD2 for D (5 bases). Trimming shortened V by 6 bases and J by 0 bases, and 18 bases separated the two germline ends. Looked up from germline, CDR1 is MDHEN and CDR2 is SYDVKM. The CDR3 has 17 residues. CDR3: CASSTSPGGPSYNEQFF. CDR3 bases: TGTGCCAGCAGCACCTCCCCCGGAGGCCCCTCCTACAATGAGCAGTTCTTC.

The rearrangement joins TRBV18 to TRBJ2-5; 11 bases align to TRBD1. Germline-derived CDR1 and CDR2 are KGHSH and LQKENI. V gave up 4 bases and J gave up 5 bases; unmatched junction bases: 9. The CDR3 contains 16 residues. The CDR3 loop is CASSLWTGGVSETQYF. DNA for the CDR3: TGTGCCAGCTCACTTTGGACAGGGGGCGTGTCCGAGACCCAGTACTTC.

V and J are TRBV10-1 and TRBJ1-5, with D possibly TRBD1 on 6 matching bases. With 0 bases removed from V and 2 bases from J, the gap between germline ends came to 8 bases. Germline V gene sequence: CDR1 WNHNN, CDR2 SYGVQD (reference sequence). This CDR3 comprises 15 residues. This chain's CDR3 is CASSESTGRNQPQHF. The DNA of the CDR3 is TGCGCCAGCAGTGAGTCGACAGGACGCAATCAGCCCCAGCATTTT.

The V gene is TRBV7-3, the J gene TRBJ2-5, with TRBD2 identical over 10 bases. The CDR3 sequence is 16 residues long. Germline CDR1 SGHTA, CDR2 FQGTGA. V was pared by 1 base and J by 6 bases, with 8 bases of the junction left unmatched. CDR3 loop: CASSLNPAGGPQTQYF. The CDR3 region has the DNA TGTGCCAGCAGCTTAAATCCAGCGGGGGGGCCTCAGACCCAGTACTTC.

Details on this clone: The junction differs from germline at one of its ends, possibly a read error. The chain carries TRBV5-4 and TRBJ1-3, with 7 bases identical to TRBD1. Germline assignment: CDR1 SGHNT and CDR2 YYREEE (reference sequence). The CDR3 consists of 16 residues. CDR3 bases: TGTGCCAGCAGCAAGGGACAGTTCTTCTCTGGAGACACCATATATTTT. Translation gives CASSKGQFFSGDTIYF.

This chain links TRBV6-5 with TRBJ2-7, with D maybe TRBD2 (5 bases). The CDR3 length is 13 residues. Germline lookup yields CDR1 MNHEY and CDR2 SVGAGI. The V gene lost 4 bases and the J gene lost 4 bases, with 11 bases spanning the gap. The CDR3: CASSSLTGYEQYV. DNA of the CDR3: TGTGCCAGCAGTTCCCTAACGGGATACGAGCAGTACGTC.

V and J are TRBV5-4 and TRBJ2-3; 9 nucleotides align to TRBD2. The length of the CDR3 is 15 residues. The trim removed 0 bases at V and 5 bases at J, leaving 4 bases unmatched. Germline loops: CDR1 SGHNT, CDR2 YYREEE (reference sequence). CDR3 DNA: TGTGCCAGCAGCTTGGTAGCGGGGGTTGGAGATACGCAGTATTTT. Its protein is CASSLVAGVGDTQYF.

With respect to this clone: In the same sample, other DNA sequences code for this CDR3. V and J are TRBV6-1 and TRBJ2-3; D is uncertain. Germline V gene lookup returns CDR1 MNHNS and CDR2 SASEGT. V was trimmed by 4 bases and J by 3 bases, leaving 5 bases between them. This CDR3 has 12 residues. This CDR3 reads CASSVGTDTQYF. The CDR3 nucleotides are TGTGCCAGCAGTGTCGGGACAGATACGCAGTATTTT.

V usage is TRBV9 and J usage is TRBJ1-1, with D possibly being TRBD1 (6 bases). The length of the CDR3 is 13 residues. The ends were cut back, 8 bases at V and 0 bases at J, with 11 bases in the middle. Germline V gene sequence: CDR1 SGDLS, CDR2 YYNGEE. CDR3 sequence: CASAKGVNTEAFF. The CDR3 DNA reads TGTGCCAGTGCCAAGGGGGTGAACACTGAAGCTTTCTTT.

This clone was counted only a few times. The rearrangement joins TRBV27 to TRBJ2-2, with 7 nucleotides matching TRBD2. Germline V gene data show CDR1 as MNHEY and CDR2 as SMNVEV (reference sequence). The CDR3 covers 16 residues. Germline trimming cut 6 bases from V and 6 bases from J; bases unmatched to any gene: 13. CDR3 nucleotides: TGTGCCAGCAGCCTTAAGGGTCGGGGGGACGCCGGGGAGCTGTTTTTT. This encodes CASSLKGRGDAGELFF.

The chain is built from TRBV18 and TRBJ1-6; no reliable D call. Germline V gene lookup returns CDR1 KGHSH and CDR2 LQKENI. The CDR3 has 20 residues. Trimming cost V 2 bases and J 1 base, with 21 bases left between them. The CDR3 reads CASSPLYRSRESSYNSPLHF. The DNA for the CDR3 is TGTGCCAGCTCACCATTATATCGTAGTCGCGAGAGTTCCTATAATTCACCCCTCCACTTT.

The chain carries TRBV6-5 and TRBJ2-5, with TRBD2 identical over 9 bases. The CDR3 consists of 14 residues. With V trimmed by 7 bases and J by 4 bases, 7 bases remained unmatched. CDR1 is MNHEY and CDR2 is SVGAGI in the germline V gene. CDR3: CASKGRGGRETQYF. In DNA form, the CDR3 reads TGTGCCAGCAAGGGGCGGGGGGGCAGAGAGACCCAGTACTTC.

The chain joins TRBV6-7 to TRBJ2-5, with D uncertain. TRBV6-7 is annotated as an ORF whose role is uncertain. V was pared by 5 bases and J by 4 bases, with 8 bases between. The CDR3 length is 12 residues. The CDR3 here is CASSLTGETQYF. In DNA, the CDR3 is TGTGCCAGCAGTCTTACCGGAGAGACCCAGTACTTC.